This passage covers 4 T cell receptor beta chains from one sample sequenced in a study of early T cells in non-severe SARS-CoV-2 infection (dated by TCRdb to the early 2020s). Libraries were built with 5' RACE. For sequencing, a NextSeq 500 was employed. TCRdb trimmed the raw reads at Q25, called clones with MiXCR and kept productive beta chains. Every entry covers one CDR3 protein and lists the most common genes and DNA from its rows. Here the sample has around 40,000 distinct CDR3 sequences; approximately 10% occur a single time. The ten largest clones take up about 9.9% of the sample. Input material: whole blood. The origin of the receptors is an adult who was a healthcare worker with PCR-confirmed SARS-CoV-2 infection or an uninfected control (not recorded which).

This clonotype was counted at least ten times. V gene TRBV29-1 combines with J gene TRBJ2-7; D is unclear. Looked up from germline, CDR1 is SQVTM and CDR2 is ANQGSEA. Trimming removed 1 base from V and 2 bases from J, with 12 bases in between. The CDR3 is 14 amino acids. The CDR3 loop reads CSVEAPGPAYEQYF. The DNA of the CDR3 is TGCAGCGTTGAAGCCCCTGGACCAGCCTACGAGCAGTACTTC.

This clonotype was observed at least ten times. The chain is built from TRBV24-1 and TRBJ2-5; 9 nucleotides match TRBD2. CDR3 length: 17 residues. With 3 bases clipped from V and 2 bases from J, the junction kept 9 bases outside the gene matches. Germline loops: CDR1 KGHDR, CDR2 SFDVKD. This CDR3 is CATSDPVAGVGQETQYF. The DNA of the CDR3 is TGTGCCACCAGTGATCCCGTAGCGGGGGTAGGGCAAGAGACCCAGTACTTC.

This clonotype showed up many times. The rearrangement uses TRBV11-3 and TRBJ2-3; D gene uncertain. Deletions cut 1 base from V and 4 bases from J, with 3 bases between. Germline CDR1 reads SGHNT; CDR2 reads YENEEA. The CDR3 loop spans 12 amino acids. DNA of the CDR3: TGTGCCAGCAGCTTAGTGTCAGATACGCAGTATTTT. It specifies CASSLVSDTQYF. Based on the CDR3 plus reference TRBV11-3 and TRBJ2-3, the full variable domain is EAGVVQSPRYKIIEKKQPVAFWCNPISGHNTLYWYLQNLGQGPELLIRYENEEAVDDSQLPKDRFSAERLKGVDSTLKIQPAELGDSAVYLCASSLVSDTQYFGPGTRLTVL.

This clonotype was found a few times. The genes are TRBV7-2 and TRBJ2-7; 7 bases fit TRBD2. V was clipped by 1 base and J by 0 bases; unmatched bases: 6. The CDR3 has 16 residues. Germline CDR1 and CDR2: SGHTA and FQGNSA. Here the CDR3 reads CASSLVSGVSSYEQYF. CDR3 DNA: TGTGCCAGCAGCTTAGTGAGCGGGGTAAGCTCCTACGAGCAGTACTTC.